This T cell receptor beta chain was observed in a study of identical twins. After template switching added a universal primer site, the resulting cDNA carried unique molecular identifiers. TCRdb recomputed calls from the 5' RACE reads with MiXCR, one row per CDR3 protein. This sample has about 920,000 distinct CDR3 sequences, with 9% to 15% found just once. The CDR3 is 15 residues long. Trimming took 6 bases from V and 6 from J; bases not matched to a gene: 6. The V gene's germline CDR1 is SEHNR and CDR2 FQNEAQ (reference sequence). This clonotype was seen many times. The sample was also linked to a second study, of yellow fever vaccine responses in identical twins.

The sequenced sample consisted of PBMCs. The rearrangement uses TRBV7-9 and TRBJ2-2; TRBD1 matches 11 bases. The TCR comes from a woman between 18 and 29 years old in good health. The CDR3 region is CASRAPGQGAGELFF. Written as DNA, the CDR3 is TGTGCCAGCAGAGCGCCGGGACAGGGGGCCGGGGAGCTGTTTTTT.